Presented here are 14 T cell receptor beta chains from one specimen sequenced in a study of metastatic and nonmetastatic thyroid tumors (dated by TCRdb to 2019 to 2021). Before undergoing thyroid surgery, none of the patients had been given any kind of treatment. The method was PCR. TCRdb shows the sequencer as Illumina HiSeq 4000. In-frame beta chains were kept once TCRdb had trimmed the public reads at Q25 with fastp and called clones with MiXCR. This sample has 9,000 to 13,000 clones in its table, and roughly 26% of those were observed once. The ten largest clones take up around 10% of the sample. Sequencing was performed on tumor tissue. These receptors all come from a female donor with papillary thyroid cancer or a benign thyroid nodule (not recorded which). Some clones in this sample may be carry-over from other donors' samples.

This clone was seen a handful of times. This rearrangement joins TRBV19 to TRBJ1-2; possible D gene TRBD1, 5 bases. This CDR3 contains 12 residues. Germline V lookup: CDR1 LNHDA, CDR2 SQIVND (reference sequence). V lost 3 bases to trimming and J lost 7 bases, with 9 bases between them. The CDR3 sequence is CASSIGDGGYTF. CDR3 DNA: TGTGCCAGTAGTATTGGGGACGGTGGCTACACCTTC.

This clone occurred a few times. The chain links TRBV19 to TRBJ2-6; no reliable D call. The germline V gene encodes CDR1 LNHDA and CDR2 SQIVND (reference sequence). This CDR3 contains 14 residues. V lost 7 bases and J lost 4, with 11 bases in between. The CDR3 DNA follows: TGTGCCAGTAAGTGGGGTAAAGGGGCCAACGTCCTGACTTTC. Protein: CASKWGKGANVLTF.

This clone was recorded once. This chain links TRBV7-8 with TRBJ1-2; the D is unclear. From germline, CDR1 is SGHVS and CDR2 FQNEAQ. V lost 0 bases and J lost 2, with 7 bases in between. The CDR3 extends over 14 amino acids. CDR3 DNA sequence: TGTGCCAGCAGCTTAGCTAATCGGAACTATGGCTACACCTTC. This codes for CASSLANRNYGYTF.

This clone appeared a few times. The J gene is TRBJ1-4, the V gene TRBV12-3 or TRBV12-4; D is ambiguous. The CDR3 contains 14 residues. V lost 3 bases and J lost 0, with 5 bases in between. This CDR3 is CASSFGATNEKLFF. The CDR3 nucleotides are TGTGCCAGCAGTTTCGGCGCAACTAATGAAAAACTGTTTTTT.

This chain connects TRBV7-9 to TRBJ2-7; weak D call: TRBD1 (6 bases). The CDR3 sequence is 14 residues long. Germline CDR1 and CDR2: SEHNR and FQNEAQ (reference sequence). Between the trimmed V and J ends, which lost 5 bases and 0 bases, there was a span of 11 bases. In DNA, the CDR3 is TGTGCCAGCAGCCCTCAGGGGATCTCCTACGAGCAGTACTTC. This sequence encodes CASSPQGISYEQYF.

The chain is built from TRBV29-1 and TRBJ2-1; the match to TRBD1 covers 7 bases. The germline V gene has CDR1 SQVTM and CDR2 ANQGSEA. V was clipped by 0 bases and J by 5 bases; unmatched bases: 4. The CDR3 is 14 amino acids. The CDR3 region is CSVEEGQVNNEQFF. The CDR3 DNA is TGCAGCGTTGAAGAAGGACAGGTCAACAATGAGCAGTTCTTC.

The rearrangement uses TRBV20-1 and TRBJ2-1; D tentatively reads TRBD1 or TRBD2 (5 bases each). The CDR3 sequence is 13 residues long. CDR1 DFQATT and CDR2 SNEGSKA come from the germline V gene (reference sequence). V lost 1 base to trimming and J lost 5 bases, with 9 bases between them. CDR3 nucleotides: TGCAGTGCTAGAGCCGGGACCAACAATGAGCAGTTCTTC. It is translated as CSARAGTNNEQFF.

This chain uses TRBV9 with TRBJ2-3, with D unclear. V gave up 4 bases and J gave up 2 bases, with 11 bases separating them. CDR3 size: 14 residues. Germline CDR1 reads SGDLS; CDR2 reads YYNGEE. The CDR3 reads CASSPRHLTDTQYF. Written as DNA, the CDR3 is TGTGCCAGCAGCCCCCGACACCTCACAGATACGCAGTATTTT.

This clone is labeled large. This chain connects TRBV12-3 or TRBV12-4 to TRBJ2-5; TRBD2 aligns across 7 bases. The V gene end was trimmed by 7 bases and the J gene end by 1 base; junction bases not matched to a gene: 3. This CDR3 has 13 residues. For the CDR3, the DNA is TGTGCCAGCAAGTGGGGGGGCCAAGAGACCCAGTACTTC. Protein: CASKWGGQETQYF.

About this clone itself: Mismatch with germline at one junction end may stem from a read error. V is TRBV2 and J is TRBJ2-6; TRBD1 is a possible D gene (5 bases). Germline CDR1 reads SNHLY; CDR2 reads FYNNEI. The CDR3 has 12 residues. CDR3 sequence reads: CASSDGANALTF. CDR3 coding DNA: TGTGCCAGCAGTGATGGGGCCAACGCCCTGACTTTC.

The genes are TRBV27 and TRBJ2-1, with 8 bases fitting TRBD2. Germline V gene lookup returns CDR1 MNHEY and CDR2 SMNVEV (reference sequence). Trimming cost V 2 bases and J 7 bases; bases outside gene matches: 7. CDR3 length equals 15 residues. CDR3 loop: CASSLKAGVSNEQFF. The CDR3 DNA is TGTGCCAGCAGTTTAAAAGCGGGAGTATCAAATGAGCAGTTCTTC.

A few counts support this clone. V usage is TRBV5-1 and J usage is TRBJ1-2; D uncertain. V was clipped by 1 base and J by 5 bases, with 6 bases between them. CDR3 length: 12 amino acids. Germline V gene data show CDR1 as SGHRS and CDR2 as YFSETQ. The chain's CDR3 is CASSLSQYGYTF. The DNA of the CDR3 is TGCGCCAGCAGCTTGTCACAGTATGGCTACACCTTC.

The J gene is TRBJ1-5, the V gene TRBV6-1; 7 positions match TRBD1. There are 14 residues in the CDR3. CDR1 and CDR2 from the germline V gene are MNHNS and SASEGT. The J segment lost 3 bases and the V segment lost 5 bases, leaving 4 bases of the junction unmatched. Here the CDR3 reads CASSRQGLNQPQHF. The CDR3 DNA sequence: TGTGCCAGCAGTCGACAGGGACTCAATCAGCCCCAGCATTTT.

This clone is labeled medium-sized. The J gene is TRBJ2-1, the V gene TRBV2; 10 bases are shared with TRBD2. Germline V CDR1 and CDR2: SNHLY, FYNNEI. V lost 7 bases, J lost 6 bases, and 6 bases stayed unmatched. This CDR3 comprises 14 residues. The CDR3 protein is CASKGLAVFNEQFF. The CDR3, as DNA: TGTGCCAGCAAAGGACTAGCGGTGTTCAATGAGCAGTTCTTC.